This is a list of T cell receptor beta chains from one sample in a study of blood T cell repertoires in COVID-19. Profiling relied on immunoSEQ multiplex PCR, and the TCRdb table lists in-frame clones only, not all of them. The sample shows about 73,000 clones, 70% to 85% of them seen only once. The sequencing sample was made of peripheral blood. All receptors derive from a woman aged 60 to 75 with acute or convalescent COVID-19. Each CDR3 is given with its conserved first and last residue. The D gene is left open where the match is weak. Clone sizes are given selectively: once, few, many, or a class where the clone is expanded.

cdr3_aa cdr3_nt d_call j_call v_call cdr3_length clone_size
CASRDRGQGEKLFF TGTGCCAGCAGGGACAGGGGGCAGGGGGAAAAACTGTTTTTT TRBD1 TRBJ1-4 TRBV11-2 14 -
CASSQGGRTGYSNQPQHF TGTGCCAGCAGCCAAGGGGGTCGTACAGGGTATAGCAATCAGCCCCAGCATTTT - TRBJ1-5 TRBV4-2 18 few
CASSQTGQPKDTF TGCGCCAGCAGTCAGACGGGACAGCCTAAGGACACCTTC TRBD1 TRBJ1-2 TRBV23-1 13 few
CASSPQRQKGTEAFF TGTGCCAGCTCACCACAGAGACAGAAGGGCACTGAAGCTTTCTTT - TRBJ1-1 TRBV18 15 -
CASRKDIGGYEQYF TGCGCCAGCAGGAAGGATATCGGCGGTTACGAGCAGTACTTC - TRBJ2-7 TRBV5-1 14 -
CASSQDRTGFLEQYF TGTGCCAGCAGCCAAGATCGGACAGGGTTTTTGGAGCAGTACTTC TRBD1 TRBJ2-7 TRBV4-2 15 once
CAWSTRGRRDPKRYGYTF TGTGCCTGGAGTACCCGCGGGCGGCGTGACCCTAAACGATATGGCTACACCTTC - TRBJ1-2 TRBV30 18 few
CASSTTTDTQYF TGTGCCAGCAGTACCACTACAGATACGCAGTATTTT - TRBJ2-3 TRBV2 12 -
CASSRRTGQETQYF TGTGCCAGCAGTAGACGGACAGGTCAAGAGACCCAGTACTTC TRBD1 TRBJ2-5 TRBV6-5 14 -
CASSIAPLRQGSQHF TGTGCCAGTAGTATTGCCCCCCTCCGACAGGGGTCCCAGCATTTT TRBD1 TRBJ1-5 TRBV19 15 -
CASTISGNTIYF TGTGCCAGCACTATATCTGGAAACACCATATATTTT - TRBJ1-3 TRBV2 12 -
CASIPGGGAYGYTF TGTGCCAGCATCCCGGGGGGGGGCGCCTATGGCTACACCTTC - TRBJ1-2 TRBV28 14 -
CASSSQGADTQYF TGTGCCAGCAGTTCCCAGGGGGCAGATACGCAGTATTTT TRBD1 TRBJ2-3 TRBV6-4 13 few
CASSPQRGTGNNEQFF TGTGCCAGTAGTCCCCAACGCGGGACAGGGAACAATGAGCAGTTCTTC TRBD1 TRBJ2-1 TRBV19 16 -
CASSFRDRGYGYTF TGTGCCAGCAGTTTCCGGGACAGGGGATATGGCTACACCTTC TRBD1 TRBJ1-2 TRBV28 14 -
CATSDLRGNTIYF TGTGCCACCAGTGATTTGCGGGGAAACACCATATATTTT - TRBJ1-3 TRBV24-1 13 -
CASSLRGQGTEQYF TGTGCCAGCAGCTTAAGAGGACAGGGAACGGAGCAGTACTTC TRBD1 TRBJ2-7 TRBV7-2 14 -
CASSFGQGGSPLHF TGCGCCAGCAGCTTCGGACAGGGCGGCTCACCCCTCCACTTT TRBD1 TRBJ1-6 TRBV5-1 14 once
CASSPRLARGTDTQYF TGTGCCAGCAGCCCCAGACTTGCCCGGGGCACAGATACGCAGTATTTT - TRBJ2-3 TRBV27 16 -
CASSVGWQGQQGYTF TGTGCCAGCAGCGTGGGATGGCAGGGGCAGCAAGGCTACACCTTC - TRBJ1-2 TRBV5-6 15 once
CASRLTGENTEAFF TGTGCCAGCAGGCTGACAGGAGAGAACACTGAAGCTTTCTTT - TRBJ1-1 TRBV3-1/TRBV3-2 14 -
CASRAGSAETQYF TGTGCCAGCAGAGCAGGGTCTGCAGAGACCCAGTACTTC - TRBJ2-5 TRBV12-3/TRBV12-4 13 -
CASSFGTPNTGELFF TGTGCCAGCAGCTTCGGGACACCGAACACCGGGGAGCTGTTTTTT - TRBJ2-2 TRBV9 15 -
CASSQGTGASPLHF TGTGCCAGCAGCCAAGGGACAGGGGCTTCACCCCTCCACTTT TRBD1 TRBJ1-6 TRBV3-1/TRBV3-2 14 -
CASSLGSRTQRSTEAFF TGTGCCAGCAGCTTAGGAAGCAGAACCCAAAGGAGCACTGAAGCTTTCTTT - TRBJ1-1 TRBV7-2 17 -
CAWRPTGASNQPQHF TGTGCCTGGAGGCCTACAGGGGCCAGCAATCAGCCCCAGCATTTT TRBD1 TRBJ1-5 TRBV30 15 -
CASSVSGGNQPQHF TGTGCCAGCAGCGTCTCGGGAGGAAATCAGCCCCAGCATTTT - TRBJ1-5 TRBV9 14 -
CSALGWRSNTEAFF TGCAGCGCCTTAGGTTGGAGGTCGAACACTGAAGCTTTCTTT - TRBJ1-1 TRBV29-1 14 -
CASSLRLAGFYNEQFF TGTGCCAGCAGCTTACGCCTAGCGGGATTCTACAATGAGCAGTTCTTC TRBD2 TRBJ2-1 TRBV7-6 16 few
CASSAQAGQFYYGYTF TGTGCCAGCAGCGCCCAGGCAGGACAGTTCTACTATGGCTACACCTTC - TRBJ1-2 TRBV5-6 16 -
CASSTYLETYGYTF TGTGCCAGCAGCACATACCTTGAAACCTATGGCTACACCTTC - TRBJ1-2 TRBV7-9 14 few
CAWAGGFNEKLFF TGTGCCTGGGCAGGGGGCTTTAATGAAAAACTGTTTTTT TRBD1 TRBJ1-4 TRBV30 13 few
CASSPPTGTVYGYTF TGTGCCAGCTCACCACCGACAGGGACTGTCTATGGCTACACCTTC TRBD1 TRBJ1-2 TRBV18 15 -
CAFARASNEQFF TGTGCCTTCGCCCGCGCAAGCAATGAGCAGTTCTTC - TRBJ2-1 TRBV5-8 12 once
CASSQDRATNTEAFF TGTGCCAGCAGTCAGGACAGGGCGACGAACACTGAAGCTTTCTTT TRBD1 TRBJ1-1 TRBV6-5 15 -
CASSSGAGRSYNEQFF TGCGCCAGCAGCTCCGGGGCAGGGAGGTCCTACAATGAGCAGTTCTTC - TRBJ2-1 TRBV5-1 16 few
CASSWARGLTDTQYF TGTGCCAGCAGTTGGGCCAGGGGATTAACAGATACGCAGTATTTT - TRBJ2-3 TRBV6-5 15 -
CASSPWGVETQYF TGTGCCAGCAGTCCATGGGGGGTGGAGACCCAGTACTTC - TRBJ2-5 TRBV28 13 -